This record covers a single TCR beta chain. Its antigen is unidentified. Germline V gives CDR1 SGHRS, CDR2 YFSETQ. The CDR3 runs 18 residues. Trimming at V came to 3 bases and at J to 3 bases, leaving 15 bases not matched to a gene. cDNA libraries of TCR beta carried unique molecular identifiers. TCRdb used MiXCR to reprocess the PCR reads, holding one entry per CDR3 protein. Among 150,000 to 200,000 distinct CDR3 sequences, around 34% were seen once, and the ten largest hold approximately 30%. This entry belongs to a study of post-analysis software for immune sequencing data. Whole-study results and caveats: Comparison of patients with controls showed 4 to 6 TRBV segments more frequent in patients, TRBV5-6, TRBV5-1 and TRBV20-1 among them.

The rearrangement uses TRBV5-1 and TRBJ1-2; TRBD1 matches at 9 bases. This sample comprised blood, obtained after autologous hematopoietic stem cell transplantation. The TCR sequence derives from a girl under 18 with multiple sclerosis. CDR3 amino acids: CASSYNTDTGGFYYGYTF. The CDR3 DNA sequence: TGCGCCAGCAGCTACAACACGGATACAGGGGGCTTTTACTATGGCTACACCTTC.